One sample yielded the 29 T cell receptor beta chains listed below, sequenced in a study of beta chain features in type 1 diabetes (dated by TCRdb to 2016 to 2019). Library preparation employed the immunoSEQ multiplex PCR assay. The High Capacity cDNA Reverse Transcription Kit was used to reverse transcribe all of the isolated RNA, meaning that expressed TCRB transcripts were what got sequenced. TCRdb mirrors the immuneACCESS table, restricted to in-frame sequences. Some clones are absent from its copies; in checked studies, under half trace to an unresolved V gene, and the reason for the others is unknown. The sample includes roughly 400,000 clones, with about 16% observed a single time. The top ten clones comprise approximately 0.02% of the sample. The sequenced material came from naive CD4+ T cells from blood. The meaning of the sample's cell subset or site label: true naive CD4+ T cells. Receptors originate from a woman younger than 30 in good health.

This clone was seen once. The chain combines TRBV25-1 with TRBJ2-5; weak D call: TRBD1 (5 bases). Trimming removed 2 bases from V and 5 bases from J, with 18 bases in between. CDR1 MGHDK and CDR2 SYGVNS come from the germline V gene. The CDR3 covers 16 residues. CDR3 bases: TGTGCCAGCAGTGAAATGGGGCGAGGATTACTTGAGACCCAGTACTTC. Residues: CASSEMGRGLLETQYF.

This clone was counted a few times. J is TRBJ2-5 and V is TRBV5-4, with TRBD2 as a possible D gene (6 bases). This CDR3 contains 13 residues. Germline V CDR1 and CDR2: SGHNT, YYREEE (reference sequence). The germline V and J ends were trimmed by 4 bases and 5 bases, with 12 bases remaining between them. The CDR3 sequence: CASSQGRGETQYF. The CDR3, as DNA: TGTGCCAGCAGCCAGGGACGGGGGGAGACCCAGTACTTC.

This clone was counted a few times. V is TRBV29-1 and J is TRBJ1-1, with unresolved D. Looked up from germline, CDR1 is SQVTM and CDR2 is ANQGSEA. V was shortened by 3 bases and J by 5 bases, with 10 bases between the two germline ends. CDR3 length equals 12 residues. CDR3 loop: CSVDRVETEAFF. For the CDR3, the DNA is TGCAGCGTTGACCGGGTGGAAACTGAAGCTTTCTTT.

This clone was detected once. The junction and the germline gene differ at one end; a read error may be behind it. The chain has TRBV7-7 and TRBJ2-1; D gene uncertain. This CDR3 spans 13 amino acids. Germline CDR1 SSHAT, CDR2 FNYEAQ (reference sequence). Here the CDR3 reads CASSFLLDNEQFF. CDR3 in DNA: TGTGCTAGCAGCTTTCTACTTGACAATGAGCAGTTCTTC. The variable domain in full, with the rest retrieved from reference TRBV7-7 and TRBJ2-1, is GAGVSQSPRYKVTKRGQDVTLRCDPISSHATLYWYQQALGQGPEFLTYFNYEAQPDKSGLPSDRFSAERPEGSISTLTIQRTEQRDSAMYRCASSFLLDNEQFFGPGTRLTVL.

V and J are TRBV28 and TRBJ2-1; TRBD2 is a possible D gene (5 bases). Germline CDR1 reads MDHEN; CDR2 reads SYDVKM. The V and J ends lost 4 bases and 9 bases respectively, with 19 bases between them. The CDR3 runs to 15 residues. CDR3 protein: CASSSSRNPSGEQFF. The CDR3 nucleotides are TGTGCCAGCAGTTCCTCTCGGAACCCGAGCGGTGAGCAGTTCTTC.

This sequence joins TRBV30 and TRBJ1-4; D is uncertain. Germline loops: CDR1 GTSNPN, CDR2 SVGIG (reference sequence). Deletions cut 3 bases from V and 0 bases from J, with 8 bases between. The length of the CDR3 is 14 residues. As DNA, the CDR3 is TGTGCCTGGAGCCGCACAGCAACTAATGAAAAACTGTTTTTT. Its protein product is CAWSRTATNEKLFF.

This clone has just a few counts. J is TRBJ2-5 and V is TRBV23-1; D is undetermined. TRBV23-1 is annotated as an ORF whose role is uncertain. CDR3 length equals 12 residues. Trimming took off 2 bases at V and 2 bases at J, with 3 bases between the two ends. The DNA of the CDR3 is TGCGCCAGCAGTCAAACTCAAGAGACCCAGTACTTC. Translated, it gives CASSQTQETQYF.

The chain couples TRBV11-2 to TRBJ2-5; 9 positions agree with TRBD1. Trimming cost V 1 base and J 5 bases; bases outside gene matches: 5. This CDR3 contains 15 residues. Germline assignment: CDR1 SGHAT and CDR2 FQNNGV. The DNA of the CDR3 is TGTGCCAGCAGCTTAGTAACAGGGGGCACTGAGACCCAGTACTTC. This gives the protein CASSLVTGGTETQYF.

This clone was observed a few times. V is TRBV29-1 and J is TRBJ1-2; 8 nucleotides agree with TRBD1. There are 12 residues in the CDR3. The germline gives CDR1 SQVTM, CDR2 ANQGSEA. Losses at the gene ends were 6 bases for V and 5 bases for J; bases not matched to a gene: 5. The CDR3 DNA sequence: TGCAGCGTCCGGACAGGGAAGTATGGCTACACCTTC. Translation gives CSVRTGKYGYTF.

CDR3 residues: CAQMQGVTGELFF. The CDR3 bases are TGTGCCCAAATGCAGGGGGTAACCGGGGAGCTGTTTTTT. V usage is TRBV30 and J usage is TRBJ2-2, with 7 bases that match TRBD1. In germline, CDR1 is GTSNPN, CDR2 SVGIG (reference sequence). The CDR3 spans 13 residues. With 8 bases clipped from V and 5 bases from J, the junction kept 8 bases outside the gene matches.

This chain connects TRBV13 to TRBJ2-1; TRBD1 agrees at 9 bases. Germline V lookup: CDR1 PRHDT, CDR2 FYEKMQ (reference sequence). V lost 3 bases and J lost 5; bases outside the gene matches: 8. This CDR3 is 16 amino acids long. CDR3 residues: CASSFTGTGRDNEQFF. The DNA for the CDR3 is TGTGCCAGCAGCTTTACCGGGACAGGGAGGGACAATGAGCAGTTCTTC.

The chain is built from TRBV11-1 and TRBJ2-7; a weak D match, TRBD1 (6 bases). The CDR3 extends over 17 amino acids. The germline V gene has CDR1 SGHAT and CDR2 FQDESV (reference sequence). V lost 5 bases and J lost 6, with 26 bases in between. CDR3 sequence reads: CASSPDRTVGRVIEQYF. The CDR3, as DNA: TGTGCCAGCAGCCCCGACCGGACAGTGGGCCGAGTGATCGAGCAGTACTTC. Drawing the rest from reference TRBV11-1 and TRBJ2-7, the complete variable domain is EAEVAQSPRYKITEKSQAVAFWCDPISGHATLYWYRQILGQGPELLVQFQDESVVDDSQLPKDRFSAERLKGVDSTLKIQPAELGDSAMYLCASSPDRTVGRVIEQYFGPGTRLTVT.

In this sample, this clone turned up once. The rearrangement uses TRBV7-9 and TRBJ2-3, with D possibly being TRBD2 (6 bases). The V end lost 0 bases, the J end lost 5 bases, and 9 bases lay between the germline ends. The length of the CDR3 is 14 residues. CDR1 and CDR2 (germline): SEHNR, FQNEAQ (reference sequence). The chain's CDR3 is CASSLAGLVDTQYF. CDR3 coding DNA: TGTGCCAGCAGCTTAGCGGGACTGGTAGATACGCAGTATTTT.

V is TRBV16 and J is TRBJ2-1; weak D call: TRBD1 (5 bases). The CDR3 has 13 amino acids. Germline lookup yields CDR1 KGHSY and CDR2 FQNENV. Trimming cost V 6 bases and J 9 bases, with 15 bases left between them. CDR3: CASSQNLRGEQFF. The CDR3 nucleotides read TGTGCCAGCAGTCAAAACTTAAGGGGTGAGCAGTTCTTC.

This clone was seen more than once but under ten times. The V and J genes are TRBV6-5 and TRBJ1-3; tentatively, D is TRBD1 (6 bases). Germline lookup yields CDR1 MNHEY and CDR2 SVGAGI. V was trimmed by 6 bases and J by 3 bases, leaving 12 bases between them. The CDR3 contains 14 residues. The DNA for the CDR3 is TGTGCCAGCAGCCAGGGGTTTAATGGAAACACCATATATTTT. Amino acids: CASSQGFNGNTIYF.

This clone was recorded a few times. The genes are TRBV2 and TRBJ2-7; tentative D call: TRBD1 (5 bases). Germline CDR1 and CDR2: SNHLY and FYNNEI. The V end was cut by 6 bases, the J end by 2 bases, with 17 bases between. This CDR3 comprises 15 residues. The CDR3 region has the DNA TGTGCCAGCAGCTTTGACAGTCTAGTGGCCTACGAGCAGTACTTC. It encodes CASSFDSLVAYEQYF.

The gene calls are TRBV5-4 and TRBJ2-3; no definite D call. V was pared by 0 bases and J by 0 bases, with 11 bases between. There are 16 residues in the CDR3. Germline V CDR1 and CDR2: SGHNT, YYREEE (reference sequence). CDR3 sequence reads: CASSLVTLLSTDTQYF. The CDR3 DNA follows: TGTGCCAGCAGCTTGGTGACATTACTTAGCACAGATACGCAGTATTTT. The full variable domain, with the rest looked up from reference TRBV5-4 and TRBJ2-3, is ETGVTQSPTHLIKTRGQQVTLRCSSQSGHNTVSWYQQALGQGPQFIFQYYREEENGRGNFPPRFSGLQFPNYSSELNVNALELDDSALYLCASSLVTLLSTDTQYFGPGTRLTVL.

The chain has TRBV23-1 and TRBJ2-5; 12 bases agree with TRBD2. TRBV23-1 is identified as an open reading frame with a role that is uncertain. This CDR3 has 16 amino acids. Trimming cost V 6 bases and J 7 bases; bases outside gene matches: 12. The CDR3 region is CASSHTKTSGRRTQYF. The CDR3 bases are TGCGCCAGCAGCCATACCAAGACTAGCGGGAGACGGACCCAGTACTTC.

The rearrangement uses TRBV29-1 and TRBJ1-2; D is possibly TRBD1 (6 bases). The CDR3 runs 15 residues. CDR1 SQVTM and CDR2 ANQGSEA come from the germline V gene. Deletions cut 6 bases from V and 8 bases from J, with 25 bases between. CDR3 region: CSVKGGTKASGGYTF. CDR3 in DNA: TGCAGCGTAAAGGGGGGGACGAAAGCTAGTGGGGGCTACACCTTC.

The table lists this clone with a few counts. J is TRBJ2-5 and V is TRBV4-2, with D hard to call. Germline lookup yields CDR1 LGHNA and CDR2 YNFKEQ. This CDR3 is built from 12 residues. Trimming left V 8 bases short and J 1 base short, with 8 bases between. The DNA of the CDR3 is TGTGCCAGCGGGTACAGCCAAGAGACCCAGTACTTC. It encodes CASGYSQETQYF.

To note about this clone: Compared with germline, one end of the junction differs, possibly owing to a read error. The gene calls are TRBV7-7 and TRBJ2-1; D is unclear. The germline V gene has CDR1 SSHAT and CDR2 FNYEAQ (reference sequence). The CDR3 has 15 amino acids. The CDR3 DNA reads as TGTGCTAGCAGCCCCGGGTTTCGCTCCTACAATGAGCAGTTCTTC. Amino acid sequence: CASSPGFRSYNEQFF.

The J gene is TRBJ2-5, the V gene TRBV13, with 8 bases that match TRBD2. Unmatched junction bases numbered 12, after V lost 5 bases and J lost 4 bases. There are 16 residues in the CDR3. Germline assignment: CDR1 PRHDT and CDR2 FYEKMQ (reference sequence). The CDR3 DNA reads TGTGCCAGCAGCCCACCGGGACTAGGAGTTTCAGAGACCCAGTACTTC. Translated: CASSPPGLGVSETQYF.

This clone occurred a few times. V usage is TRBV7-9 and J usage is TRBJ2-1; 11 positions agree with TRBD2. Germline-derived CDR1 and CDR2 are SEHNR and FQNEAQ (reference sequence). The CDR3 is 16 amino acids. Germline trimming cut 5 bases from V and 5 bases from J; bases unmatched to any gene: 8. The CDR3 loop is CASSQIRGLADNEQFF. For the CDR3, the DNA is TGTGCCAGCAGCCAAATTCGGGGACTAGCGGACAATGAGCAGTTCTTC.

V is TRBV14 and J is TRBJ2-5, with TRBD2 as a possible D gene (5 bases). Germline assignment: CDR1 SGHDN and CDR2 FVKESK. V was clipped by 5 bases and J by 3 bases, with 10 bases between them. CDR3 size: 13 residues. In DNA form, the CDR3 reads TGTGCCAGCAGCGAGTGGAGGAAAGAGACCCAGTACTTC. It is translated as CASSEWRKETQYF.

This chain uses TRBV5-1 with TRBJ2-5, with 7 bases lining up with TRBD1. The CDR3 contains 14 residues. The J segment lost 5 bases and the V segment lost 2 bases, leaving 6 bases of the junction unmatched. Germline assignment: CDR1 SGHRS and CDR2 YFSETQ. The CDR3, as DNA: TGCGCCAGCAGCTTACAGGGGTTGAGGGAGACCCAGTACTTC. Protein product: CASSLQGLRETQYF.

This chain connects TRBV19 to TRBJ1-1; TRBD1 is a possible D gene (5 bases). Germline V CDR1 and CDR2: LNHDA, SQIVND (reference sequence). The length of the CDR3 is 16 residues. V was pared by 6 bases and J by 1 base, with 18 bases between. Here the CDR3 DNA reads TGTGCCAGTAGAAGAAGGGCAGGGCGGACGAACACTGAAGCTTTCTTT. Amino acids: CASRRRAGRTNTEAFF.

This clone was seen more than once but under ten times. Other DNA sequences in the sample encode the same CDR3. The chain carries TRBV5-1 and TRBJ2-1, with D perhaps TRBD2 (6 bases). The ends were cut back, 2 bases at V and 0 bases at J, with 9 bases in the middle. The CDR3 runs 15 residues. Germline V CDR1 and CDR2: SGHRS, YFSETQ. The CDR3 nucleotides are TGCGCCAGCAGCTTTAGCGGTACCTCCTACAATGAGCAGTTCTTC. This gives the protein CASSFSGTSYNEQFF.

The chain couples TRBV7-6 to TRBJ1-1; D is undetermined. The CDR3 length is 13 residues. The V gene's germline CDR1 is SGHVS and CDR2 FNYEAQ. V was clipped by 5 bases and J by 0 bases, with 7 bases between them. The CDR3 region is CASSPTVNTEAFF. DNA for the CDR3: TGTGCCAGCAGCCCGACTGTGAACACTGAAGCTTTCTTT.

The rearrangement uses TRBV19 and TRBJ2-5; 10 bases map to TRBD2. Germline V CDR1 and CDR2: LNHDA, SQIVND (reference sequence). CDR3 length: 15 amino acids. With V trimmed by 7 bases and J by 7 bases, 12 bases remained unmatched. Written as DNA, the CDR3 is TGTGCCAGTACCCCCCTAGCGGGAGTCCCCGGGACCCAGTACTTC. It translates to CASTPLAGVPGTQYF. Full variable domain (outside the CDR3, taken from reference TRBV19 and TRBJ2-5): DGGITQSPKYLFRKEGQNVTLSCEQNLNHDAMYWYRQDPGQGLRLIYYSQIVNDFQKGDIAEGYSVSREKKESFPLTVTSAQKNPTAFYLCASTPLAGVPGTQYFGPGTRLLVL.